The present T cell receptor beta chain was sequenced within a study of blood T cell repertoires in COVID-19. The wider study: COVID-19 samples, acute and convalescent, were from the United States, Italy and Spain. In each case, the material was cDNA or gDNA derived from T cells, B-cell-depleted T cells, or PBMCs.

Original handling: Estimation of nucleated cell counts was performed using reference gene primer amplification. Profiled with immunoSEQ multiplex PCR; TCRdb holds only in-frame clones, not every one. V and J calls and clone size are given by that table; D and trimming were obtained from the DNA. The table lists more than 200,000 clones, less than 90% of them singletons, with around 2.2% in the top ten. Per germline, CDR1 SGHAT and CDR2 FQNNGV. This CDR3 is built from 15 residues. V was pared by 5 bases and J by 5 bases, with 6 bases of the junction left unmatched. The TCR was taken from a woman between 45 and 60 years old with acute or convalescent COVID-19. V gene TRBV11-2 combines with J gene TRBJ2-1; 10 bases fit TRBD1. The sequencing input was peripheral blood. In DNA form, the CDR3 reads TGTGCCAGCAGCCCCCGGGACAGGGGTCACAATGAGCAGTTCTTC. Its translation is CASSPRDRGHNEQFF.